Listed below are T cell receptor beta chains from one sample, sequenced in a study of T-cell reconstitution after alpha-beta-depleted transplantation in children. TCRdb re-analysed the PCR reads in MiXCR, keeping a single row per CDR3 protein. The data contain some 110,000 distinct CDR3 sequences, about a tenth of them singletons. The source was PBMCs, collected before TCRalphabeta/CD19-depleted stem cell transplant. Every receptor here comes from a boy between 2 and 10 years old with acute lymphoblastic leukemia, due to receive a stem cell transplant. Each CDR3 is given without its conserved first and last residue.

V,J,CDR3
TRBV7-8,TRBJ2-3,ASSSATSSTDTQY
TRBV20-1,TRBJ2-3,SAPGRTSGRAYTDTQY
TRBV27,TRBJ2-1,ASSGSVSSYNEQF
TRBV3-1,TRBJ2-3,AAREGGTDTQY
TRBV7-8,TRBJ2-5,ASSPVGQGQETQY
TRBV6-1,TRBJ2-7,ASSRTSGGISYEQY
TRBV7-2,TRBJ2-1,ASSLAGAGTRYNEQF
TRBV4-1,TRBJ2-4,ASSQDVGTKNIQY
TRBV15,TRBJ1-5,ATSRGREGGQPQH
TRBV7-9,TRBJ2-5,ASSSRRVVETQY
TRBV7-2,TRBJ2-5,ASSYLGGPKETQY
TRBV9,TRBJ1-1,ASSVAPQGLTEAF
TRBV12-3/TRBV12-4,TRBJ2-3,ASSQITDTQY